The entry below gives a single T cell receptor beta chain sequence along with its context. The CDR3 has 15 residues. V lost 1 base and J lost 2, with 10 bases in between. Germline V lookup: CDR1 MGHRA, CDR2 YSYEKL. Each contributor possessed a minimum of one pre-ART and a minimum of two post-ART PBMC samples. At survey level, the immunoSEQ assay was run in its v3.0 version. This table comes from immunoSEQ multiplex PCR, and its TCRdb copy is limited to in-frame clones, with some not included. The sample holds more than 15,000 clones; 91% are singletons and the top ten take 7% to 10%. The sample originates from a study of long-term antiretroviral therapy in people with HIV.

The TCR sequence derives from a man between 60 and 75 years old with HIV. The sample consisted of unsorted PBMCs, taken 0.3 years after starting antiretroviral therapy. The rearrangement uses TRBV4-1 and TRBJ2-3; D not certain. In DNA, the CDR3 is TGCGCCAGCAGCCAAGTCGAGCTGGACACAGATACGCAGTATTTT. This translates into CASSQVELDTDTQYF.